The present TCR beta chain was sequenced within a study of blood T cell repertoires in COVID-19. Germline V gene data show CDR1 as MDHEN and CDR2 as SYDVKM. CDR3 length: 13 amino acids. The V gene lost 7 bases and the J gene lost 8 bases, with 17 bases spanning the gap. Clones were read by immunoSEQ multiplex PCR, and TCRdb kept only the in-frame ones, dropping some. Found here are approximately 150,000 clones, approximately 85% of them singletons; the top ten hold more than 6.5%. This TCR came from a woman aged 55-70 years with COVID-19, enrolled during active disease. The rearrangement links TRBV28 to TRBJ1-2; D is ambiguous. Source material: peripheral blood. This CDR3 is CASTMVGEFGYTF. CDR3 in DNA: TGTGCCAGCACCATGGTTGGGGAGTTCGGCTACACCTTC.